The 20 T cell receptor beta chains below all came from one sample that was sequenced in a study of cytomegalovirus exposure and HLA in healthy donors. The PCR ran on 60 Vbeta and 13 Jbeta primers. The assay was immunoSEQ multiplex PCR, and TCRdb's table has in-frame clones only and misses some. The top ten clones hold around 12% of a sample with approximately 73,000 clones, around 75% of them seen once. The sequencing sample was made of PBMCs. The source of these receptors is a man between 65 and 85 years old in good health and CMV-seronegative.

This chain uses TRBV7-9 with TRBJ2-7; the D gene is possibly TRBD1 (6 bases). The CDR3 is 13 residues long. Germline V gives CDR1 SEHNR, CDR2 FQNEAQ (reference sequence). V lost 3 bases to trimming and J lost 5 bases, with 11 bases between them. DNA for the CDR3: TGTGCCAGCAGCTTGGGGGCGGCGGACGAGCAGTACTTC. Amino acid sequence: CASSLGAADEQYF.

The V and J genes are TRBV7-2 and TRBJ2-1; possible D gene TRBD1, 5 bases. This CDR3 is 12 amino acids long. V dropped 3 bases and J dropped 7 bases, with 7 bases sitting between them. Germline lookup yields CDR1 SGHTA and CDR2 FQGNSA. Written as DNA, the CDR3 is TGTGCCAGCAGCTTGAAGGGGAATGAGCAGTTCTTC. It is translated as CASSLKGNEQFF.

This chain connects TRBV11-2 to TRBJ2-7, with no clear D. V was clipped by 2 bases and J by 0 bases, with 2 bases between them. The germline CDR1 and CDR2 sequences are SGHAT and FQNNGV. The CDR3 spans 12 residues. The DNA of the CDR3 is TGTGCCAGCAGCTTACACTCCTACGAGCAGTACTTC. Protein sequence: CASSLHSYEQYF.

This clone is a singleton in its sample. This chain connects TRBV28 to TRBJ1-1; D is perhaps TRBD1 (5 bases). V lost 3 bases to trimming and J lost 5 bases, with 16 bases between them. The CDR3 is 15 residues long. Per the germline V gene, CDR1 is MDHEN and CDR2 is SYDVKM. The CDR3 DNA is TGTGCCAGCAGTTTGTTGGGGCGAGATCGGACTGAAGCTTTCTTT. Amino acids: CASSLLGRDRTEAFF.

The chain carries TRBV28 and TRBJ2-6; maybe TRBD2 (5 bases). Deletions cut 6 bases from V and 0 bases from J, with 15 bases between. The germline gives CDR1 MDHEN, CDR2 SYDVKM. This CDR3 comprises 17 residues. The CDR3 region has the DNA TGTGCCAGCAGGGGAGTACGCCCTAACTCTGGGGCCAACGTCCTGACTTTC. This encodes CASRGVRPNSGANVLTF.

The chain recombines TRBV19 with TRBJ2-2, with TRBD2 as a possible D gene (5 bases). The CDR3 spans 16 residues. V was pared by 3 bases and J by 1 base, with 12 bases between. In germline, CDR1 is LNHDA, CDR2 SQIVND (reference sequence). The CDR3 protein is CASSMMMAGNTGELFF. CDR3 nucleotide sequence: TGTGCCAGTAGTATGATGATGGCGGGGAACACCGGGGAGCTGTTTTTT.

This clone was found a few times. The chain carries TRBV6-5 and TRBJ2-1, with TRBD1 matching over 11 bases. The germline V gene has CDR1 MNHEY and CDR2 SVGAGI. The trim removed 6 bases at V and 7 bases at J, leaving 5 bases unmatched. The CDR3 is 14 residues long. The CDR3 sequence: CASSRDRGSNEQFF. DNA for the CDR3: TGTGCCAGCAGCCGGGACAGGGGGAGTAATGAGCAGTTCTTC.

The rearrangement links TRBV2 to TRBJ2-7; 9 bases match TRBD1. Germline CDR1 and CDR2: SNHLY and FYNNEI. The CDR3 contains 15 residues. Unmatched junction bases numbered 9, after V lost 4 bases and J lost 5 bases. CDR3 region: CASSAQPGTGNEQYF. The CDR3 DNA reads TGTGCCAGCAGTGCCCAACCCGGGACAGGGAACGAGCAGTACTTC. Supplemented by reference TRBV2 and TRBJ2-7, the full variable domain reads EPEVTQTPSHQVTQMGQEVILRCVPISNHLYFYWYRQILGQKVEFLVSFYNNEISEKSEIFDDQFSVERPDGSNFTLKIRSTKLEDSAMYFCASSAQPGTGNEQYFGPGTRLTVT.

The gene calls are TRBV5-1 and TRBJ2-3; 7 positions agree with TRBD2. The junction had 7 bases not matched to a gene; V was cut back by 4 bases and J by 2 bases. The CDR3 has 15 residues. CDR1 SGHRS and CDR2 YFSETQ come from the germline V gene. In DNA form, the CDR3 reads TGCGCCAGCAGCACCAGCGGGACCGACACAGATACGCAGTATTTT. This gives the protein CASSTSGTDTDTQYF.

The CDR3 DNA reads TGTGCCAGCAGCTTCACGGACAATGAGCAGTTCTTC. Translation gives CASSFTDNEQFF. The genes are TRBV7-9 and TRBJ2-1; no firm D call. From germline, CDR1 is SEHNR and CDR2 FQNEAQ (reference sequence). Trimming took off 3 bases at V and 5 bases at J, with 5 bases between the two ends. There are 12 residues in the CDR3.

V gene TRBV15 combines with J gene TRBJ2-1, with unresolved D. CDR1 is LNHNV and CDR2 is YYDKDF in the germline V gene (reference sequence). The CDR3 spans 16 residues. The V end lost 0 bases, the J end lost 0 bases, and 9 bases lay between the germline ends. Here the CDR3 reads CATSRDRARSYNEQFF. The CDR3 DNA sequence: TGTGCCACCAGCAGAGATCGAGCTCGCTCCTACAATGAGCAGTTCTTC. The whole variable domain, remainder taken from reference TRBV15 and TRBJ2-1, is DAMVIQNPRYQVTQFGKPVTLSCSQTLNHNVMYWYQQKSSQAPKLLFHYYDKDFNNEADTPDNFQSRRPNTSFCFLDIRSPGLGDTAMYLCATSRDRARSYNEQFFGPGTRLTVL.

This CDR3 reads CASSFFGGGLGEKLFF. In DNA, the CDR3 is TGTGCCAGCAGTTTTTTCGGCGGTGGGTTAGGTGAAAAACTGTTTTTT. This chain joins TRBV28 and TRBJ1-4; D not certain. Trimming removed 3 bases from V and 7 bases from J, with 18 bases in between. The CDR3 totals 16 residues. Germline-derived CDR1 and CDR2 are MDHEN and SYDVKM.

V usage is TRBV28 and J usage is TRBJ2-7; 9 bases line up with TRBD1. V lost 6 bases, J lost 1 base, and 7 bases stayed unmatched. CDR3 length equals 15 residues. Germline values: CDR1 MDHEN, CDR2 SYDVKM. Written as DNA, the CDR3 is TGTGCCAGCAGATCCCCGGGACAGGGTTCCTACGAGCAGTACTTC. It translates to CASRSPGQGSYEQYF.

The J gene is TRBJ2-1, the V gene TRBV6-5; TRBD2 matches at 13 bases. V was clipped by 6 bases and J by 8 bases; unmatched bases: 4. CDR1 MNHEY and CDR2 SVGAGI come from the germline V gene. CDR3 length equals 14 residues. CDR3 nucleotides: TGTGCCAGCAGGCCCGGACTAGCGGGAGATGAGCAGTTCTTC. Its protein is CASRPGLAGDEQFF.

V usage is TRBV19 and J usage is TRBJ1-1; no reliable D call. Trimming shortened V by 9 bases and J by 3 bases, and 17 bases separated the two germline ends. The CDR3 spans 14 residues. The V gene's germline CDR1 is LNHDA and CDR2 SQIVND (reference sequence). The CDR3 bases are TGTGCCAGCGGATCAGGAACGGCCTACACTGAAGCTTTCTTT. It translates to CASGSGTAYTEAFF.

The chain is built from TRBV6-1 and TRBJ2-1; TRBD2 is a possible D gene (5 bases). Trimming cost V 0 bases and J 5 bases, with 8 bases left between them. The germline V gene encodes CDR1 MNHNS and CDR2 SASEGT. The length of the CDR3 is 14 residues. The CDR3 nucleotides are TGTGCCAGCAGTGAAGCTTGGCGGGACAATGAGCAGTTCTTC. It is translated as CASSEAWRDNEQFF.

This sequence joins TRBV7-2 and TRBJ1-4; 7 bases line up with TRBD1. The CDR3 totals 16 residues. Germline V gene lookup returns CDR1 SGHTA and CDR2 FQGNSA. J gave up 6 bases and V 5 bases, and 12 bases lay outside the gene matches. In DNA form, the CDR3 reads TGTGCCAGCAGCCCAAGGCGTAGGGGGCGCGATGAAAAACTGTTTTTT. It encodes CASSPRRRGRDEKLFF.

J is TRBJ2-1 and V is TRBV6-5; the match to TRBD2 covers 10 bases. The germline gives CDR1 MNHEY, CDR2 SVGAGI. Trimming took 6 bases from V and 14 from J; bases not matched to a gene: 13. CDR3 size: 14 residues. This CDR3 reads CASSPRTSGRGKFF. CDR3 bases: TGTGCCAGCAGCCCCCGGACTAGCGGTCGAGGGAAGTTCTTC.

The rearrangement links TRBV5-4 to TRBJ2-7, with 7 bases fitting TRBD1. In germline, CDR1 is SGHNT, CDR2 YYREEE (reference sequence). After removal of 3 bases from V and 0 bases from J, the junction contained 6 bases not matched to a gene. The CDR3 length is 15 residues. The CDR3 is CASSSLDRLSYEQYF. The CDR3 nucleotides are TGTGCCAGCAGCTCTCTGGACAGGCTCTCCTACGAGCAGTACTTC. Supplemented by reference TRBV5-4 and TRBJ2-7, the full variable domain reads ETGVTQSPTHLIKTRGQQVTLRCSSQSGHNTVSWYQQALGQGPQFIFQYYREEENGRGNFPPRFSGLQFPNYSSELNVNALELDDSALYLCASSSLDRLSYEQYFGPGTRLTVT.

The chain employs TRBV6-5 and TRBJ1-4; 9 bases fit TRBD1. The CDR3 runs 14 residues. CDR1 and CDR2 from the germline V gene are MNHEY and SVGAGI. Trimming took 6 bases from V and 12 from J; bases not matched to a gene: 11. This chain's CDR3 is CASSQQGQGLQLFF. The CDR3 coding sequence is TGTGCCAGCAGCCAACAGGGACAGGGATTACAACTGTTTTTT.